Listed here are 15 T cell receptor beta chains from one sample, sequenced in a study of breast tumors, draining lymph nodes, adjacent tissues. Samples came from axillary lymph nodes draining the breast cancer. TCRdb re-analysed the multiplex PCR reads in MiXCR, keeping a single row per CDR3 protein. The sample yields 150,000 to 250,000 distinct CDR3 sequences, roughly 31% seen once. Material for sequencing was axillary lymph node tissue. The receptors originated from a female donor with breast cancer. Some clones in this sample may be carry-over from other donors' samples.

The V gene is TRBV27, the J gene TRBJ2-5, with D perhaps matching TRBD1 (5 bases). The germline V and J ends were trimmed by 4 bases and 1 base, with 13 bases remaining between them. The CDR3 loop spans 15 amino acids. In germline, CDR1 is MNHEY, CDR2 SMNVEV (reference sequence). The CDR3 loop is CASSSLSQVQETQYF. The DNA for the CDR3 is TGTGCCAGCAGTTCTCTGTCACAGGTCCAAGAGACCCAGTACTTC.

This clonotype was observed many times. The gene calls are TRBV5-8 and TRBJ1-2; no firm D call. Trimming removed 0 bases at V and 8 bases at J, with 8 bases between. The CDR3 is made up of 12 amino acids. Germline CDR1 SGHTS, CDR2 YDEGEE. As DNA, the CDR3 is TGTGCCAGCAGCTTGGAGTGGGGAGGCTACACCTTC. Translating it yields CASSLEWGGYTF.

This clonotype was seen repeatedly, ten times or more. The V and J genes are TRBV6-4 and TRBJ2-5; D might be TRBD2 (5 bases). Trimming stripped 5 bases from V and 7 bases from J, with 14 bases between. This CDR3 comprises 13 residues. Per germline, CDR1 MRHNA and CDR2 SNTAGT. Written as DNA, the CDR3 is TGTGCCAGCAGTACCGACATCCGGGGGACCCAGTACTTC. Its protein product is CASSTDIRGTQYF.

This clonotype was seen ten or more times. CDR3 nucleotide sequence: TGTGCCAGTAGTATACGCCCGGGACAGGCCCACTATGGCTACACCTTC. Its protein is CASSIRPGQAHYGYTF. The chain has TRBV19 and TRBJ1-2; 8 bases match TRBD1. The germline V gene has CDR1 LNHDA and CDR2 SQIVND (reference sequence). CDR3 size: 16 residues. The V and J ends lost 2 bases and 3 bases, in that order; junction bases with no gene match: 8.

This sequence joins TRBV7-9 and TRBJ2-1; 8 bases fit TRBD1. After removal of 7 bases from V and 8 bases from J, the junction contained 13 bases not matched to a gene. Germline V gene data show CDR1 as SEHNR and CDR2 as FQNEAQ (reference sequence). This CDR3 is 15 amino acids long. The CDR3 is CASTARDRGIDEQFF. Written as DNA, the CDR3 is TGTGCCAGCACCGCGCGCGACAGGGGAATCGATGAGCAGTTCTTC.

On this clonotype itself: A much larger clone differs by one base, so this may be a read error. This chain links TRBV12-3 or TRBV12-4 with TRBJ1-2, with D unclear. Trimming took 7 bases from V and 8 from J, leaving 11 bases between them. The CDR3 consists of 11 residues. The CDR3 DNA reads as TGTGCCAGCACCCACGATCTCGGCTACACCTTC. It encodes CASTHDLGYTF.

The chain is built from TRBV5-6 and TRBJ2-5, with no clear D. Germline assignment: CDR1 SGHDT and CDR2 YYEEEE. The CDR3 has 14 residues. Trimming shortened V by 1 base and J by 4 bases, and 11 bases separated the two germline ends. The CDR3 nucleotides are TGTGCCAGCAGCTTGATGGGCATAAGAGAGACCCAGTACTTC. This codes for CASSLMGIRETQYF.

This clonotype was seen repeatedly, ten times or more. The V call is TRBV7-2, the J call TRBJ2-3; D is undetermined. The CDR3 spans 15 residues. V lost 1 base to trimming and J lost 1 base, with 9 bases between them. CDR1 and CDR2 (germline): SGHTA, FQGNSA. CDR3 coding DNA: TGTGCCAGCAGCTTAGGCATAGGACGCACAGATACGCAGTATTTT. This sequence encodes CASSLGIGRTDTQYF.

A few counts support this clonotype. The rearrangement joins TRBV7-8 to TRBJ1-1; D remains unclear. V was trimmed by 1 base and J by 8 bases, leaving 14 bases between them. Per germline, CDR1 SGHVS and CDR2 FQNEAQ. The CDR3 length is 14 residues. Here the CDR3 DNA reads TGTGCCAGCAGCTTAGGCCCCTCCGCGGAGGAAGCTTTCTTT. Translating it yields CASSLGPSAEEAFF.

This clonotype was detected many times. The rearrangement joins TRBV5-8 to TRBJ2-1, with 9 positions matching TRBD1. The CDR3 sequence is 15 residues long. V lost 4 bases and J lost 1; bases outside the gene matches: 3. Germline-derived CDR1 and CDR2 are SGHTS and YDEGEE. The CDR3 DNA is TGTGCCAGCAGCCCCGGGACAGGGTCCTACAATGAGCAGTTCTTC. As protein: CASSPGTGSYNEQFF.

There are many counts of this clonotype. The chain is built from TRBV29-1 and TRBJ2-1, with 9 bases identical to TRBD1. The CDR3 sequence is 14 residues long. Germline V gene lookup returns CDR1 SQVTM and CDR2 ANQGSEA. Losses at the gene ends were 6 bases for V and 7 bases for J; bases not matched to a gene: 10. The CDR3 loop reads CSVAGDREGNEQFF. CDR3 in DNA: TGCAGCGTCGCCGGGGACAGGGAAGGGAATGAGCAGTTCTTC.

This clonotype was recorded at least ten times. The J gene is TRBJ1-6, the V gene TRBV28; perhaps TRBD1 as D (5 bases). This CDR3 has 14 residues. Trimming shortened V by 2 bases and J by 6 bases, and 8 bases separated the two germline ends. CDR1 MDHEN and CDR2 SYDVKM come from the germline V gene. The CDR3 loop reads CASSLGGSNSPLHF. The CDR3 region has the DNA TGTGCCAGCAGTTTAGGGGGTAGTAATTCACCCCTCCACTTT.

On this clonotype itself: At one end, the junction sequence differs from germline, possibly due to a read error. The CDR3 protein is CASSHSGTNTGELFF. CDR3 nucleotides: TGTGCCAGCAGTCACTCCGGGACTAACACCGGGGAGCTGTTTTTT. The V and J genes are TRBV6-6 and TRBJ2-2, with D maybe TRBD2 (6 bases). The CDR3 sequence is 15 residues long. Looked up from germline, CDR1 is MNHNY and CDR2 is SVGAGI (reference sequence).

This clonotype was observed a few times. The chain combines TRBV6-5 with TRBJ2-1; 9 bases match TRBD2. The junction had 15 bases not matched to a gene; V was cut back by 5 bases and J by 7 bases. The CDR3 totals 17 residues. Per germline, CDR1 MNHEY and CDR2 SVGAGI. The CDR3 is CASSHPTGSGRVNEQFF. Here the CDR3 DNA reads TGTGCCAGCAGTCACCCGACTGGTAGCGGGAGAGTTAATGAGCAGTTCTTC.

This clonotype occurred many times. The chain uses TRBV3-1 and TRBJ2-7; TRBD1 agrees at 9 bases. Germline CDR1 LGHDT, CDR2 YNNKEL (reference sequence). V shed 4 bases, J shed 4 bases, and the junction held 8 bases outside the gene matches. This CDR3 has 15 residues. CDR3 sequence (DNA): TGTGCCAGCAGCCCTGCGGGACAGGGCATTTACGAGCAGTACTTC. Translating gives CASSPAGQGIYEQYF.